A single TCR beta chain is shown here with its context. Its antigen target is currently unknown. It has no much larger one-base neighbor in the sample; base qualities were not kept. Receptors were amplified or captured by the immunoSEQ multiplex PCR assay. Drawn from immuneACCESS, this table holds only the in-frame rearrangements with V and J called that TCRdb kept. Clones are partly lost; checked studies trace under half to an unresolved V gene and leave the rest unexplained. A total of 150,000 to 200,000 clones appear in this sample, about 93% of them only once. About 1.5% of the sample rests with the top ten. These data belong to a study of control samples from healthy donors and cancer patients (dated by TCRdb to about 2020). The sample taken for sequencing was blood. The source is a man aged 18 to 30 in good health.

The base sequence is TGCGCCAGCAGTGAGTCGGGTAGCGGGGGGGGAATCTACGAGCAGTACTTC. Translated, this is CASSESGSGGGIYEQYF. Recombination connected TRBV10-1 to TRBJ2-7; 11 central nucleotides agree with TRBD2. The V end gives up 0 bases and the J end 3 bases, leaving 7 bases in the junction not matched to a gene. Measured from the cysteine to the phenylalanine, the CDR3 is 17 residues long. This entry keeps only the CDR3 DNA: 51 bases, framed from base 1. From a lookup of the germline V gene (reference sequence), CDR1 and CDR2 are WNHNN and SYGVQD.